These 19 T cell receptor beta chains came from one sample sequenced in a study of identical twins. Via MiXCR, TCRdb re-called the 5' RACE reads, giving one row per CDR3 protein. The repertoire includes under 300,000 distinct CDR3 sequences, roughly 12% of them detected once, and under 4.5% sits in the top ten. The same data also went into a second study, on yellow fever vaccine responses in identical twins.

The sequencing sample was made of memory (CD45RO+) T cells sorted from blood. These receptors all stem from a woman aged 18-30 years in good health.

J is TRBJ1-3 and V is TRBV4-2; no reliable D call. CDR1 and CDR2 (germline): LGHNA, YNFKEQ. The CDR3 loop spans 13 amino acids. V was shortened by 4 bases and J by 2 bases, with 6 bases between the two germline ends. The DNA for the CDR3 is TGTGCCAGCAGCCCACATCCTGGAAACACCATATATTTT. Translating gives CASSPHPGNTIYF.

This clonotype was observed many times. V and J are TRBV5-6 and TRBJ2-1; no firm D call. Germline values: CDR1 SGHDT, CDR2 YYEEEE. The CDR3 contains 15 residues. V was trimmed by 0 bases and J by 15 bases, leaving 22 bases between them. CDR3 protein: CASSLGPIGVLGWFF. CDR3 sequence (DNA): TGTGCCAGCAGCTTGGGACCTATTGGGGTTCTTGGTTGGTTCTTC.

This clonotype has just a few counts. The chain links TRBV20-1 to TRBJ1-2, with D unresolved. Germline lookup yields CDR1 DFQATT and CDR2 SNEGSKA (reference sequence). Trimming pared 1 base from V and 5 bases from J, leaving 8 bases between. The CDR3 sequence is 12 residues long. The chain's CDR3 is CSARGERYGYTF. CDR3 nucleotide sequence: TGCAGTGCTAGAGGAGAACGATATGGCTACACCTTC.

This clonotype appeared many times. This chain uses TRBV4-1 with TRBJ2-7; 7 bases map to TRBD1. V gave up 1 base and J gave up 3 bases; unmatched junction bases: 6. This CDR3 contains 15 residues. Germline loops: CDR1 MGHRA, CDR2 YSYEKL. CDR3 DNA sequence: TGCGCCAGCAGCCAAGCCCCGACAGGGATCTACGAGCAGTACTTC. Its translation is CASSQAPTGIYEQYF.

This chain uses TRBV7-3 with TRBJ2-1, with TRBD1 as a possible D gene (6 bases). The CDR3 is 15 residues long. Trimming removed 4 bases at V and 6 bases at J, with 16 bases between. Germline V gene lookup returns CDR1 SGHTA and CDR2 FQGTGA. As DNA, the CDR3 is TGTGCCAGCAGCTGGACAGCAGGCGTTAGCAATGAGCAGTTCTTC. Translation: CASSWTAGVSNEQFF.

This clonotype was counted between two and nine times. J is TRBJ2-1 and V is TRBV11-2, with D possibly being TRBD2 (5 bases). Per the germline V gene, CDR1 is SGHAT and CDR2 is FQNNGV. The CDR3 extends over 14 amino acids. V lost 1 base and J lost 4, with 8 bases in between. CDR3 sequence reads: CASSLGTLYNEQFF. CDR3 nucleotides: TGTGCCAGCAGCTTAGGGACTCTTTACAATGAGCAGTTCTTC. The whole variable domain, remainder taken from reference TRBV11-2 and TRBJ2-1, is EAGVAQSPRYKIIEKRQSVAFWCNPISGHATLYWYQQILGQGPKLLIQFQNNGVVDDSQLPKDRFSAERLKGVDSTLKIQPAKLEDSAVYLCASSLGTLYNEQFFGPGTRLTVL.

A few counts support this clonotype. The chain employs TRBV4-2 and TRBJ2-1, with TRBD2 matching 13 bases. V lost 3 bases to trimming and J lost 4 bases; unmatched junction nucleotides: 9. The V gene's germline CDR1 is LGHNA and CDR2 YNFKEQ. This CDR3 has 18 amino acids. CDR3 sequence: CASSQGLAGKSQYNEQFF. CDR3 DNA: TGTGCCAGCAGCCAGGGACTAGCGGGGAAAAGCCAATACAATGAGCAGTTCTTC.

There are a few counts of this clonotype. CDR3 nucleotide sequence: TGTGCTAGTGGTTTAGGAGTCGAAGCGTACCAAGAGACCCAGTACTTC. Translation: CASGLGVEAYQETQYF. The chain links TRBV12-5 to TRBJ2-5, with no clear D. Germline-derived CDR1 and CDR2 are LGHNT and FRNRAP. The CDR3 runs 16 residues. V lost 3 bases and J lost 0, with 14 bases in between. Complete variable domain (other parts from reference TRBV12-5 and TRBJ2-5): DARVTQTPRHKVTEMGQEVTMRCQPILGHNTVFWYRQTMMQGLELLAYFRNRAPLDDSGMPKDRFSAEMPDATLATLKIQPSEPRDSAVYFCASGLGVEAYQETQYFGPGTRLLVL.

Only a few counts were recorded for this clonotype. The chain employs TRBV4-2 and TRBJ2-1; D may be TRBD1 (6 bases). The ends were cut back, 0 bases at V and 1 base at J, with 10 bases in the middle. The CDR3 is 16 amino acids. The germline V gene encodes CDR1 LGHNA and CDR2 YNFKEQ. In DNA, the CDR3 is TGTGCCAGCAGCCAAGAAGGACAGAAATCCTACAATGAGCAGTTCTTC. Encoded protein: CASSQEGQKSYNEQFF.

The chain carries TRBV12-5 and TRBJ2-1; maybe TRBD1 (5 bases). Germline CDR1 is LGHNT and CDR2 is FRNRAP. The CDR3 is made up of 13 amino acids. Trimming removed 5 bases at V and 10 bases at J, with 15 bases between. DNA of the CDR3: TGTGCTAGTGGTCATACTCGTTCAGGGGAGCAGTTCTTC. Translating gives CASGHTRSGEQFF.

In its sample, this clonotype was seen a few times. The chain uses TRBV12-3 or TRBV12-4 and TRBJ2-6; D gene uncertain. The CDR3 extends over 16 amino acids. V was clipped by 3 bases and J by 0 bases, with 9 bases between them. The CDR3: CASSFAGGSGANVLTF. CDR3 nucleotides: TGTGCCAGCAGTTTCGCCGGTGGCTCTGGGGCCAACGTCCTGACTTTC.

The genes are TRBV5-6 and TRBJ1-1, with D maybe TRBD1 (5 bases). Germline CDR1 reads SGHDT; CDR2 reads YYEEEE. Between the trimmed V and J ends, which lost 4 bases and 7 bases, there was a span of 17 bases. The CDR3 has 14 amino acids. CDR3 residues: CASSHQGSRLEAFF. The DNA of the CDR3 is TGTGCCAGCAGCCACCAGGGCTCACGGCTTGAAGCTTTCTTT.

This clonotype has only a few counts. The CDR3, as DNA: TGCAGTGCTAGAGAGGGGGCTGAGCAGTTCTTC. It encodes CSAREGAEQFF. V usage is TRBV20-1 and J usage is TRBJ2-1, with a weak D call TRBD1 (6 bases). Looked up from germline, CDR1 is DFQATT and CDR2 is SNEGSKA (reference sequence). V was shortened by 0 bases and J by 9 bases, with 6 bases between the two germline ends. The CDR3 extends over 11 amino acids.

In its sample, this clonotype was seen a few times. The rearrangement links TRBV5-1 to TRBJ2-7; 7 bases agree with TRBD2. V was clipped by 4 bases and J by 0 bases; unmatched bases: 4. Germline lookup yields CDR1 SGHRS and CDR2 YFSETQ. The CDR3 length is 14 residues. CDR3 in amino acids: CASSRTGGSYEQYF. In DNA, the CDR3 is TGCGCCAGCAGCCGGACGGGGGGCTCCTACGAGCAGTACTTC.

This sequence joins TRBV20-1 and TRBJ2-1; D might be TRBD1 (6 bases). The CDR3 spans 17 residues. Trimming cost V 0 bases and J 7 bases, with 22 bases left between them. Per germline, CDR1 DFQATT and CDR2 SNEGSKA (reference sequence). This CDR3 is CSARDQRTALVRNEQFF. In DNA form, the CDR3 reads TGCAGTGCTAGAGATCAAAGGACAGCCTTGGTTAGGAATGAGCAGTTCTTC.

This clonotype was detected only a few times. This chain joins TRBV12-3 or TRBV12-4 and TRBJ1-6, with TRBD1 as a possible D gene (5 bases). The CDR3 consists of 13 residues. Trimming took off 5 bases at V and 7 bases at J, with 9 bases between the two ends. CDR3 coding DNA: TGTGCCAGCAGTCGACAGAAAAATTCACCCCTCCACTTT. Protein sequence: CASSRQKNSPLHF.

The chain couples TRBV3-1 to TRBJ2-3, with TRBD2 matching 13 bases. This CDR3 has 17 amino acids. J was trimmed by 4 bases and V by 4 bases; bases with no gene match: 8. Per the germline V gene, CDR1 is LGHDT and CDR2 is YNNKEL (reference sequence). The CDR3 DNA reads as TGTGCCAGCAGCCGGACTAGCGGGGGACTAAGCTCAGATACGCAGTATTTT. This codes for CASSRTSGGLSSDTQYF.

This rearrangement joins TRBV6-2 or TRBV6-3 to TRBJ2-7; no clear D. V lost 7 bases, J lost 5 bases, and 18 bases lay in between. Germline CDR1 and CDR2: MNHEY and SVGEGT. This CDR3 region has 14 residues. The CDR3 DNA is TGTGCCAGCATCCTAGACCAGATGTCGGACGAGCAGTACTTC. Protein product: CASILDQMSDEQYF.

There are a few counts of this clonotype. V and J are TRBV6-6 and TRBJ2-7; the D is unclear. V shed 2 bases and J shed 1 base, with 6 bases lying between them. The CDR3 spans 13 residues. Germline CDR1 MNHNY, CDR2 SVGAGI (reference sequence). This CDR3 is CASSYQSSYEQYF. DNA for the CDR3: TGTGCCAGCAGTTACCAGTCATCCTACGAGCAGTACTTC.